One sample yielded the 18 T cell receptor beta chains listed below, sequenced in a study of blood T cell repertoires in COVID-19 (dated by TCRdb to about 2020). Receptor amplification or capture employed the immunoSEQ multiplex PCR assay. Imported from immuneACCESS, the table was reduced by TCRdb to in-frame sequences with V and J called. These copies leave out some clones; in studies compared against another copy, an unresolved V gene accounts for under half, and the cause of the remainder is not known. Counted in this sample were around 230,000 clones; 83% of them appeared once. The ten largest clones add up to around 2.5% of the sample. Sequenced sample: peripheral blood. These TCRs come from a middle-aged woman with active or convalescent COVID-19.

The V call is TRBV5-1, the J call TRBJ1-1; the D gene is possibly TRBD1 (6 bases). Germline-derived CDR1 and CDR2 are SGHRS and YFSETQ. V was pared by 1 base and J by 7 bases, with 17 bases between. This CDR3 is 15 amino acids long. CDR3 bases: TGCGCCAGCAGCTTGTTCGGTTTGGGGGCAAATGAAGCTTTCTTT. It encodes CASSLFGLGANEAFF.

The chain is built from TRBV9 and TRBJ2-1; the match to TRBD2 covers 8 bases. CDR1 is SGDLS and CDR2 is YYNGEE in the germline V gene. This CDR3 has 13 amino acids. With 2 bases clipped from V and 8 bases from J, the junction kept 3 bases outside the gene matches. The CDR3 protein is CASSVSGSYEQFF. Here the CDR3 DNA reads TGTGCCAGCAGCGTGAGCGGGAGCTATGAGCAGTTCTTC.

This clone appeared a few times. The chain uses TRBV21-1 and TRBJ2-3; the table's D gene call, TRBD1, was not cross checked with the DNA. TRBV21-1 is reported as a pseudogene. The CDR3 runs 19 residues. Here the CDR3 reads CASSKATTTGTGATDTQYF. Written as DNA, the CDR3 is TGTGCCAGCAGCAAAGCCACCACTACCGGGACAGGGGCGACAGATACGCAGTATTTT.

The chain uses TRBV9 and TRBJ2-5, with a tentative D call TRBD1 (6 bases). The CDR3 runs 15 residues. Germline values: CDR1 SGDLS, CDR2 YYNGEE. Trimming took 0 bases from V and 2 from J, leaving 11 bases between them. The CDR3 DNA reads as TGTGCCAGCAGCGTAGAGAGGGGGTTACAAGAGACCCAGTACTTC. As protein: CASSVERGLQETQYF.

The chain uses TRBV5-5 and TRBJ1-6; unclear D gene. CDR1 SGHKS and CDR2 YYEKEE come from the germline V gene (reference sequence). The CDR3 contains 16 residues. V was shortened by 6 bases and J by 0 bases, with 13 bases between the two germline ends. CDR3 loop: CASTHEPSSYNSPLHF. In nucleotides, the CDR3 is TGTGCCAGCACCCACGAGCCAAGCTCCTATAATTCACCCCTCCACTTT.

The chain combines TRBV6-2 or TRBV6-3 with TRBJ2-1; 7 bases line up with TRBD1. V trimming: 6 bases; J trimming: 4 bases; junction bases outside the gene matches: 15. CDR3 size: 17 residues. The germline V gene has CDR1 MNHEY and CDR2 SVGEGT. CDR3 sequence: CASSLPGKGARYNEQFF. DNA for the CDR3: TGTGCCAGCAGCCTCCCGGGTAAGGGGGCGCGATACAATGAGCAGTTCTTC.

This clone was recorded only once. This chain joins TRBV30 and TRBJ2-3, with 10 bases fitting TRBD2. Trimming cost V 6 bases and J 8 bases; bases outside gene matches: 8. CDR3 length: 13 residues. The germline V gene encodes CDR1 GTSNPN and CDR2 SVGIG (reference sequence). This CDR3 is CACASGSFGTQYF. The CDR3 coding sequence is TGTGCCTGCGCTAGCGGGAGTTTCGGTACGCAGTATTTT.

The chain has TRBV11-1 and TRBJ2-2; TRBD1 aligns across 9 bases. Germline CDR1 reads SGHAT; CDR2 reads FQDESV (reference sequence). CDR3 size: 16 residues. Unmatched junction bases numbered 4, after V lost 3 bases and J lost 2 bases. The chain's CDR3 is CASSFPTGGNTGELFF. CDR3 bases: TGTGCCAGCAGCTTTCCCACAGGGGGCAACACCGGGGAGCTGTTTTTT. The full variable domain, in which reference TRBV11-1 and TRBJ2-2 provide the parts outside the CDR3, is EAEVAQSPRYKITEKSQAVAFWCDPISGHATLYWYRQILGQGPELLVQFQDESVVDDSQLPKDRFSAERLKGVDSTLKIQPAELGDSAMYLCASSFPTGGNTGELFFGEGSRLTVL.

The CDR3 spells CASSLLAWSTDTQYF. In DNA, the CDR3 is TGTGCCAGCAGTTTGCTAGCTTGGAGCACAGATACGCAGTATTTT. This chain joins TRBV27 and TRBJ2-3; a possible D gene is TRBD2 (5 bases). V was cut by 3 bases and J by 0 bases, with 10 bases left in between. This CDR3 has 15 residues. Germline V gene lookup returns CDR1 MNHEY and CDR2 SMNVEV (reference sequence).

The chain combines TRBV30 with TRBJ2-3; 9 bases fit TRBD2. This CDR3 is built from 15 residues. The trim removed 0 bases at V and 3 bases at J, leaving 4 bases unmatched. Per the germline V gene, CDR1 is GTSNPN and CDR2 is SVGIG (reference sequence). Written as DNA, the CDR3 is TGTGCCTGGAGTGTAAATAGCGGGGGAACAGATACGCAGTATTTT. This codes for CAWSVNSGGTDTQYF. Based on the CDR3 plus reference TRBV30 and TRBJ2-3, the full variable domain is SQTIHQWPATLVQPVGSPLSLECTVEGTSNPNLYWYRQAAGRGLQLLFYSVGIGQISSEVPQNLSASRPQDRQFILSSKKLLLSDSGFYLCAWSVNSGGTDTQYFGPGTRLTVL.

V and J are TRBV25-1 and TRBJ2-2, with 8 bases identical to TRBD2. The trim removed 3 bases at V and 1 base at J, leaving 4 bases unmatched. The CDR3 has 16 amino acids. CDR1 MGHDK and CDR2 SYGVNS come from the germline V gene. CDR3 nucleotides: TGTGCCAGCAGTGAGGCAGCGGGGGTGAACACCGGGGAGCTGTTTTTT. It encodes CASSEAAGVNTGELFF.

This chain uses TRBV25-1 with TRBJ2-3; 11 positions match TRBD1. J lost 5 bases, V lost 5 bases, and 6 bases had no gene match. Germline CDR1 MGHDK, CDR2 SYGVNS. CDR3 length: 15 residues. CDR3 nucleotides: TGTGCCAGCAGTACCGGGACAGGGGGGCGAGATACGCAGTATTTT. Translating gives CASSTGTGGRDTQYF. Based on the CDR3 plus reference TRBV25-1 and TRBJ2-3, the full variable domain is EADIYQTPRYLVIGTGKKITLECSQTMGHDKMYWYQQDPGMELHLIHYSYGVNSTEKGDLSSESTVSRIRTEHFPLTLESARPSHTSQYLCASSTGTGGRDTQYFGPGTRLTVL.

The chain recombines TRBV12-5 with TRBJ2-2; 9 nucleotides agree with TRBD1. This CDR3 is built from 16 residues. The V gene end was trimmed by 0 bases and the J gene end by 7 bases; junction bases not matched to a gene: 6. Germline lookup yields CDR1 LGHNT and CDR2 FRNRAP. CDR3 amino acids: CASGLVIDRGNGELFF. The CDR3 DNA is TGTGCTAGTGGTTTGGTCATCGACAGGGGGAACGGGGAGCTGTTTTTT.

The rearrangement joins TRBV6-6 to TRBJ1-4, with 12 nucleotides matching TRBD1. From germline, CDR1 is MNHNY and CDR2 SVGAGI (reference sequence). V lost 5 bases to trimming and J lost 6 bases; unmatched junction nucleotides: 16. The CDR3 extends over 19 amino acids. The DNA for the CDR3 is TGTGCCAGCAGTCGTAATCCGGGACAGGGGGCTGGCGAGTATGAAAAACTGTTTTTT. Amino acids: CASSRNPGQGAGEYEKLFF.

This chain uses TRBV7-3 with TRBJ2-1; possibly TRBD2 for D (6 bases). V was cut by 2 bases and J by 2 bases, with 13 bases left in between. Germline CDR1 reads SGHTA; CDR2 reads FQGTGA. This CDR3 region has 16 residues. The CDR3 reads CASSLDPAGPYNEQFF. In DNA, the CDR3 is TGTGCCAGCAGCTTAGATCCGGCGGGGCCCTACAATGAGCAGTTCTTC.

The rearrangement links TRBV24-1 to TRBJ2-3; TRBD2 matches at 8 bases. The germline gives CDR1 KGHDR, CDR2 SFDVKD. The CDR3 has 18 residues. V gave up 8 bases and J gave up 6 bases; unmatched junction bases: 21. CDR3 sequence (DNA): TGTGCCACCATTCCCAGGGAAATCCTTACTAGCGGAACCGATACGCAGTATTTT. Its translation: CATIPREILTSGTDTQYF.

This rearrangement joins TRBV5-1 to TRBJ1-1, with a weak D call TRBD1 (6 bases). The germline V gene has CDR1 SGHRS and CDR2 YFSETQ. V was cut by 6 bases and J by 3 bases, with 18 bases left in between. The CDR3 has 15 residues. In DNA, the CDR3 is TGCGCCAGCAATCAATTAGACAGGTTGGACACTGAAGCTTTCTTT. It codes for CASNQLDRLDTEAFF.

The rearrangement links TRBV30 to TRBJ1-5; the match to TRBD1 covers 7 bases. J gave up 4 bases and V 5 bases, and 5 bases lay outside the gene matches. The CDR3 runs to 13 residues. Per germline, CDR1 GTSNPN and CDR2 SVGIG (reference sequence). CDR3 sequence: CAWGSGGNQPQHF. CDR3 in DNA: TGTGCCTGGGGCTCAGGGGGGAATCAGCCCCAGCATTTT.